This is a list of T cell receptor beta chains from one sample in a study of a mutant IDH1 vaccine in newly diagnosed glioma. Antigen specificity for these receptors is unknown. Some clones are missing from TCRdb's copy, which holds only in-frame ones; the method was immunoSEQ multiplex PCR. The sample contains about 60,000 clones, 70% to 90% of which appear only once. The source material was PBMCs, sampled from a glioma patient whose treatment included an IDH1 peptide vaccine. The origin of the receptors is a man in his forties or fifties with glioma. The CDR3 runs from the conserved cysteine through the conserved F or W. D genes are given only for firm matches. A clone size is listed for some rows: how often the clone was seen (once, few, many), or a class if it is expanded.

length	V	size	J	D	DNA	CDR3
13	TRBV5-4	.	TRBJ1-2	.	TGTGCCAGCACAGGAACTCCTAGCTATGGCTACACCTTC	CASTGTPSYGYTF
14	TRBV7-9	.	TRBJ2-7	.	TGTGCCAGCAGCTTAGCGGACCGCGCCTACGAGCAGTACTTC	CASSLADRAYEQYF
15	TRBV11-2	medium-sized	TRBJ2-7	.	TGTGCCAGCAGCTTATTGGACCTCGGGCAGGGGGAGCAGTACTTC	CASSLLDLGQGEQYF
15	TRBV6-1	.	TRBJ2-2	TRBD1	TGTGCCAGCATGAGGGACAGGACCAACACCGGGGAGCTGTTTTTT	CASMRDRTNTGELFF
13	TRBV9	.	TRBJ2-5	TRBD1	TGTGCCAGCAGCTTCAGGGGGTGGGAGACCCAGTACTTC	CASSFRGWETQYF
15	TRBV7-3	.	TRBJ2-7	TRBD2	TGTGCCAGCAGCTCCAGCCGTAGCGGGAGGGACGAGCAGTACTTC	CASSSSRSGRDEQYF
14	TRBV6-6	.	TRBJ2-4	.	TGTGCCAGCAGTTACCGGGACACAAAAAACATTCAGTACTTC	CASSYRDTKNIQYF
13	TRBV6-5	once	TRBJ2-5	.	TGTGCCAGCAGTCCAGGGGCCGGGGAGACCCAGTACTTC	CASSPGAGETQYF
13	TRBV5-1	.	TRBJ2-7	.	TGCGCCAGCAATGGAGGGTCCTCCTACGAGCAGTACTTC	CASNGGSSYEQYF
15	TRBV7-9	.	TRBJ2-7	TRBD2	TGTGCCAGCAGCAACGGCGGACTAGTGGTCTACGAGCAGTACTTC	CASSNGGLVVYEQYF
13	TRBV7-9	.	TRBJ2-1	.	TGTGCCAGCAGCTCCCTGAGGGTCCCACTTGAGTTCTTC	CASSSLRVPLEFF
17	TRBV9	few	TRBJ2-3	.	TGTGCCAGCAGCCCCAGGGTACCAGAGGGAGTTGCAGATACGCAGTATTTT	CASSPRVPEGVADTQYF
15	TRBV29-1	.	TRBJ1-1	TRBD1	TGCAGCGTTGGGAACAGGGGTTTGGTGAACACTGAAGCTTTCTTT	CSVGNRGLVNTEAFF
13	TRBV5-1	.	TRBJ2-7	.	TGCGCCAGCATCCGGGACGGATCCTACGAGCAGTACTTC	CASIRDGSYEQYF
15	TRBV9	.	TRBJ1-5	.	TGTGCCAGCAGCGTAGGTCCGAACGGGGATCAGCCCCAGCATTTT	CASSVGPNGDQPQHF
13	TRBV7-9	.	TRBJ2-7	.	TGTGCCAGCAGCTTCGGGCCGACCTACGAGCAGTACTTC	CASSFGPTYEQYF
15	TRBV7-9	once	TRBJ1-5	TRBD1	TGTGCCAGCAGCTTAGGGCAGGGGGTCAATCAGCCCCAGCATTTT	CASSLGQGVNQPQHF
13	TRBV19	.	TRBJ1-5	TRBD1	TGTGCCAGTAGTATAACAGGGGTTCAGCCCCAGCATTTT	CASSITGVQPQHF
15	TRBV7-9	.	TRBJ1-4	.	TGTGCCAGCAGCTACAACCGAGAGGATAATGAAAAACTGTTTTTT	CASSYNREDNEKLFF
13	TRBV9	.	TRBJ2-3	.	TGTGCCGCCGGCCGGGACCCCACAGATACGCAGTATTTT	CAAGRDPTDTQYF
18	TRBV19	.	TRBJ2-2	.	TGTGCCAGTAGTAGAAGGGGCTCCGGGGTTACTTACACCGGGGAGCTGTTTTTT	CASSRRGSGVTYTGELFF
14	TRBV5-1	once	TRBJ2-7	TRBD1	TGCGCCAGCAGCATAGACGACAGGGGGCACGAGCAGTACTTC	CASSIDDRGHEQYF
12	TRBV19	.	TRBJ2-7	.	TGTGCCAGTAGTCGCCTGGGGTACGAGCAGTACTTC	CASSRLGYEQYF
15	TRBV7-8	.	TRBJ2-1	TRBD2	TGTGCCAGCAGCTATACTAGCGGGAGGGGAGATGAGCAGTTCTTC	CASSYTSGRGDEQFF
14	TRBV5-4	once	TRBJ2-1	TRBD2	TGTGCCAGCAGCATTAGGCTAGCGGGAAATGAGCAGTTCTTC	CASSIRLAGNEQFF
17	TRBV27	.	TRBJ2-2	.	TGTGCCAGCAGTCCCCCCTGGGGCACAGTGAACACCGGGGAGCTGTTTTTT	CASSPPWGTVNTGELFF
14	TRBV29-1	.	TRBJ2-3	TRBD2	TGCAGCGTTGATCTAGCGGGGGGCACAGATACGCAGTATTTT	CSVDLAGGTDTQYF
13	TRBV15	.	TRBJ2-7	.	TGTGCCACCAGCAGGGGGGTTACATACGAGCAGTACTTC	CATSRGVTYEQYF
15	TRBV11-2	.	TRBJ2-7	TRBD2	TGTGCCAGCAGCTTTACGGCGGGAGGGACCTACGAGCAGTACTTC	CASSFTAGGTYEQYF
14	TRBV4-2	once	TRBJ2-7	.	TGTGCCAGCAGCCAAGGAGGGGGGTCCTACGAGCAGTACTTC	CASSQGGGSYEQYF
16	TRBV7-2	.	TRBJ2-7	TRBD2	TGTGCCAGCAGGTCTGCGGCGGGAGGTACTAGCAACGAGCAGTACTTC	CASRSAAGGTSNEQYF
14	TRBV6-8	.	TRBJ2-1	.	TGTGCCGACCGTGCGGGGAGCTCCTACAATGAGCAGTTCTTC	CADRAGSSYNEQFF
16	TRBV5-1	once	TRBJ2-7	.	TGCGCCAGCAGCTTGGAGGGACCCATGGCGGGTTACGAGCAGTACTTC	CASSLEGPMAGYEQYF
13	TRBV6-5	.	TRBJ1-2	.	TGTGCCAGCAGTTACTCGCGACGGTATGGCTACACCTTC	CASSYSRRYGYTF
13	TRBV7-8	once	TRBJ2-4	.	TGTGCCAGCAGCTCCGCGGCCAAAAACATTCAGTACTTC	CASSSAAKNIQYF
14	TRBV5-8	.	TRBJ1-5	.	TGTGCCAGCAGCCCGGGTCATAGCAATCAGCCCCAGCATTTT	CASSPGHSNQPQHF
15	TRBV7-9	.	TRBJ2-1	.	TGTGCCAGCAGCTTATCGGGGTGGTCCTACAATGAGCAGTTCTTC	CASSLSGWSYNEQFF
16	TRBV4-1	.	TRBJ2-7	.	TGCGCCAGCAGCCAAGAGGAAAGCATAAGCTCCTACGAGCAGTACTTC	CASSQEESISSYEQYF
16	TRBV15	.	TRBJ1-2	.	TGTGCCACCAGCAGAGACGATCCACAGGGAGTCTATGGCTACACCTTC	CATSRDDPQGVYGYTF
15	TRBV9	.	TRBJ2-7	.	TGTGCCAGCAGCGTTGAGAGCGGGTTCTCCTACGAGCAGTACTTC	CASSVESGFSYEQYF
14	TRBV7-8	once	TRBJ2-1	TRBD2	TGTGCCAGCAGCTCTCCACTAGCGGGCGATGAGCAGTTCTTC	CASSSPLAGDEQFF
14	TRBV6-5	once	TRBJ1-3	TRBD1	TGTGCCAGCAGGAAAGACAGGGTCAGAAACACCATATATTTT	CASRKDRVRNTIYF
14	TRBV14	.	TRBJ2-1	.	TGTGCCAGCAGCCCCCCCATGACCGTCAATGAGCAGTTCTTC	CASSPPMTVNEQFF
11	TRBV20-1	.	TRBJ2-1	.	TGCAGTGCCGAGACCCACAATGAGCAGTTCTTC	CSAETHNEQFF
14	TRBV11-2	.	TRBJ1-1	.	TGTGCCAGCAGCTTAAGGCGGGGAAACACTGAAGCTTTCTTT	CASSLRRGNTEAFF
15	TRBV6-1	.	TRBJ2-7	TRBD1	TGTGCCAGCAGTGGCCAACAGGGGCAGGAGTACGAGCAGTACTTC	CASSGQQGQEYEQYF
16	TRBV5-6	few	TRBJ1-5	.	TGTGCCAGCAGCTTGGAAGGGTTAGGCAATGGTCAGCCCCAGCATTTT	CASSLEGLGNGQPQHF
15	TRBV9	.	TRBJ2-5	TRBD1	TGTGCCAGCAGCCCAAACCGGGACAGGGTAGAGACCCAGTACTTC	CASSPNRDRVETQYF
13	TRBV19	.	TRBJ1-2	.	TGTGCCAGTAGTGTGGTGGGAGACTATGGCTACACCTTC	CASSVVGDYGYTF
12	TRBV5-1	.	TRBJ2-7	.	TGCGCCAGCAGCGCAGGGGCCGGGGAGCAGTACTTC	CASSAGAGEQYF
14	TRBV25-1	.	TRBJ1-4	.	TGTGCCAGCAGTGAGGACGTCACGGGGGAAAAACTGTTTTTT	CASSEDVTGEKLFF
15	TRBV11-2	.	TRBJ2-1	.	TGTGCCAGCAGCCGGGTAGGTCCACTCTACAATGAGCAGTTCTTC	CASSRVGPLYNEQFF
16	TRBV4-3	.	TRBJ2-6	.	TGCGCCAGCAGCCCAGAGGCCTTCTCTGGGGCCAACGTCCTGACTTTC	CASSPEAFSGANVLTF
13	TRBV7-2	.	TRBJ2-3	.	TGTGCCAGCAGCTTAGCCGGGGCAGATACGCAGTATTTT	CASSLAGADTQYF
15	TRBV7-2	.	TRBJ1-5	TRBD1	TGTGCCAGCAGCTCGGGACAGCCTCTTAATCAGCCCCAGCATTTT	CASSSGQPLNQPQHF
14	TRBV28	.	TRBJ1-5	.	TGTGCCAGCAGTTTAATGGGGGCAGGTCAGCCCCAGCATTTT	CASSLMGAGQPQHF
13	TRBV28	.	TRBJ2-7	.	TGTGCCAGCAGTAGAGCTCAGGGTCGCGAGCAGTACTTC	CASSRAQGREQYF
16	TRBV5-6	.	TRBJ2-7	.	TGTGCCAGCAGCTTGTATTTCGGGGACCGAGCCTACGAGCAGTACTTC	CASSLYFGDRAYEQYF
14	TRBV29-1	once	TRBJ2-3	TRBD2	TGCAGCCCGGCGGGTGGGCGGGAGGGAGATACGCAGTATTTT	CSPAGGREGDTQYF
11	TRBV20-1	once	TRBJ2-4	.	TGCAGTGCTATGCCACTAAACATTCAGTACTTC	CSAMPLNIQYF